The subject of this entry is one TCR beta chain. This entry belongs to a study of technical replicates of blood from a handful of donors. Here immunoSEQ multiplex PCR was the method, and the copy in TCRdb shows in-frame clones only, minus some. There are 60,000 to 65,000 clones in the sample; 75% to 90% occur only once, and about 5% lies in the top ten. The TCR was taken from a human donor in good health. Some clones in this sample may be carry-over from other donors' samples. The sample consisted of PBMCs.

The CDR3 region is CASSPRDRAGTEAFF. DNA for the CDR3: TGTGCCAGCAGTCCCCGGGACAGGGCGGGCACTGAAGCTTTCTTT. The rearrangement uses TRBV6-6 and TRBJ1-1; 9 nucleotides match TRBD1. CDR1 and CDR2 from the germline V gene are MNHNY and SVGAGI (reference sequence). This CDR3 has 15 residues. V lost 5 bases and J lost 4; bases outside the gene matches: 8.